Following are 6 T cell receptor beta chains from one sample sequenced in a study of graft-versus-host responses after intestinal transplantation. The method was immunoSEQ multiplex PCR; TCRdb's version includes in-frame clones alone and lacks a portion of them. Here the sample spans tens of thousands of clones, about 91% being singletons. Antigens of these TCRs are unknown. The starting material was unstimulated CD8+ T cells sorted from spleen or lymph node cells, obtained before transplant. The receptor source for this set is a human donor who was the organ donor for an intestinal transplant.

V is TRBV2 and J is TRBJ2-7; TRBD2 is a possible D gene (6 bases). Germline values: CDR1 SNHLY, CDR2 FYNNEI. The CDR3 covers 13 residues. Trimming removed 8 bases at V and 5 bases at J, with 16 bases between. The CDR3 coding sequence is TGTGCCAGCGAGGAGGGGTGGAGAAACGAGCAGTACTTC. Translating it yields CASEEGWRNEQYF. The full variable domain, its missing parts supplied by reference TRBV2 and TRBJ2-7, is EPEVTQTPSHQVTQMGQEVILRCVPISNHLYFYWYRQILGQKVEFLVSFYNNEISEKSEIFDDQFSVERPDGSNFTLKIRSTKLEDSAMYFCASEEGWRNEQYFGPGTRLTVT.

The chain combines TRBV5-6 with TRBJ2-7, with 7 nucleotides matching TRBD2. The germline V gene encodes CDR1 SGHDT and CDR2 YYEEEE. Trimming at V came to 2 bases and at J to 2 bases, leaving 4 bases not matched to a gene. CDR3 length: 14 amino acids. The CDR3 sequence: CASSLAGSPYEQYF. In DNA form, the CDR3 reads TGTGCCAGCAGCTTAGCGGGGAGCCCCTACGAGCAGTACTTC.

V usage is TRBV7-2 and J usage is TRBJ2-5; the match to TRBD2 covers 8 bases. Germline V gene lookup returns CDR1 SGHTA and CDR2 FQGNSA. V lost 5 bases and J lost 4; bases outside the gene matches: 9. The CDR3 length is 15 residues. The CDR3 here is CASSPWGAGGETQYF. The CDR3 DNA reads as TGTGCCAGCAGCCCCTGGGGGGCGGGGGGAGAGACCCAGTACTTC.

The V and J genes are TRBV27 and TRBJ1-4; a weak D match, TRBD1 (5 bases). This CDR3 is 13 amino acids long. Germline loops: CDR1 MNHEY, CDR2 SMNVEV (reference sequence). The V end lost 6 bases, the J end lost 5 bases, and 10 bases lay between the germline ends. The CDR3: CASRSWGNEKLFF. CDR3 DNA sequence: TGTGCCAGCAGGTCGTGGGGGAATGAAAAACTGTTTTTT.

This sequence joins TRBV4-1 and TRBJ1-2; tentative D call: TRBD1 (5 bases). Trimming stripped 0 bases from V and 4 bases from J, with 21 bases between. Germline-derived CDR1 and CDR2 are MGHRA and YSYEKL. This CDR3 comprises 18 residues. CDR3 protein: CASSQEEDGTALGYGYTF. In DNA form, the CDR3 reads TGCGCCAGCAGCCAAGAAGAGGATGGGACCGCCTTAGGCTATGGCTACACCTTC.

The CDR3 loop is CASSFTDRNTEAFF. Written as DNA, the CDR3 is TGTGCCAGCAGCTTTACAGACAGAAACACTGAAGCTTTCTTT. The rearrangement uses TRBV7-2 and TRBJ1-1; TRBD1 is a possible D gene (5 bases). Germline values: CDR1 SGHTA, CDR2 FQGNSA. Trimming took 3 bases from V and 2 from J, leaving 10 bases between them. CDR3 length equals 14 residues.